The 27 T cell receptor beta chains below all came from one sample that was sequenced in a study of regulatory T cells in long-lasting Graves disease. Time point here: persistent/refractory GD, antithyroid drugs over 5 years with positive TRAb. Generation of the TCR library employed RNA extracted from PBMCs. Arm-PCR of CDR3 regions and iRepertoire HTBI primers were the basis on which TCR beta libraries were built. TCRdb processed the multiplex PCR reads anew with MiXCR; each CDR3 protein has one entry. The sample contains 400,000 or so distinct CDR3 sequences, 23% of which appear only once. Sample: peripheral blood mononuclear cells (PBMCs), taken when the disease was refractory, from a patient treated with antithyroid drugs. These receptors all come from a female donor with Graves disease.

The chain combines TRBV6-2 or TRBV6-3 with TRBJ2-2, with 7 bases identical to TRBD1. Germline CDR1 reads MNHEY; CDR2 reads SVGEGT. The J segment lost 6 bases and the V segment lost 6 bases, leaving 1 base of the junction unmatched. The CDR3 is made up of 12 amino acids. CDR3 loop: CASRQGAGELFF. The CDR3 DNA follows: TGTGCCAGCAGGCAGGGGGCCGGGGAGCTGTTTTTT.

This clonotype came up many times. CDR3 sequence: CAITVQQDYGYTF. CDR3 in DNA: TGTGCCATCACCGTGCAGCAAGACTATGGCTACACCTTC. The V and J genes are TRBV10-3 and TRBJ1-2; D uncertain. Deletions cut 7 bases from V and 3 bases from J, with 12 bases between. The CDR3 is 13 residues long. Germline V lookup: CDR1 ENHRY, CDR2 SYGVKD.

This clonotype was observed a few times. The chain has TRBV20-1 and TRBJ2-7; weak D call: TRBD1 (5 bases). The length of the CDR3 is 14 residues. In germline, CDR1 is DFQATT, CDR2 SNEGSKA (reference sequence). V lost 4 bases, J lost 2 bases, and 15 bases lay in between. The CDR3 bases are TGCAGTGCTAACAAAAGGGGTGGGCCCTACGAGCAGTACTTC. It specifies CSANKRGGPYEQYF.

This clonotype was counted many times. The rearrangement links TRBV29-1 to TRBJ1-1; D is undetermined. The V end was cut by 5 bases, the J end by 1 base, with 17 bases between. The germline V gene has CDR1 SQVTM and CDR2 ANQGSEA. CDR3 length equals 15 residues. The DNA for the CDR3 is TGCAGCGTTATCACTTGGGATACAGCGAACACTGAAGCTTTCTTT. This sequence encodes CSVITWDTANTEAFF.

Turning to this clonotype: This could be a read error, since a much larger clone is one nucleotide away. This chain links TRBV10-3 with TRBJ1-1, with D possibly matching TRBD1 (5 bases). With 3 bases removed from V and 1 base from J, the gap between germline ends came to 15 bases. The CDR3 is 16 amino acids. From germline, CDR1 is ENHRY and CDR2 SYGVKD. The CDR3 here is CAISDQGGHSNTEAFF. CDR3 DNA: TGTGCCATCAGTGACCAGGGAGGACACTCGAACACTGAAGCTTTCTTT.

At least ten counts were recorded for this clonotype. The V call is TRBV20-1, the J call TRBJ2-7; TRBD1 matches at 10 bases. The CDR3 has 13 residues. With 6 bases clipped from V and 5 bases from J, the junction kept 7 bases outside the gene matches. CDR1 is DFQATT and CDR2 is SNEGSKA in the germline V gene (reference sequence). The CDR3 sequence: CSAKGQGINEQYF. CDR3 DNA sequence: TGCAGTGCCAAGGGACAGGGGATCAACGAGCAGTACTTC.

The J gene is TRBJ2-1, the V gene TRBV29-1; 14 bases fit TRBD2. This CDR3 contains 14 residues. CDR1 is SQVTM and CDR2 is ANQGSEA in the germline V gene. After removal of 7 bases from V and 9 bases from J, the junction contained 8 bases not matched to a gene. The CDR3 region is CSAAGLAGATEQFF. As DNA, the CDR3 is TGCAGCGCCGCGGGACTAGCGGGAGCCACTGAGCAGTTCTTC.

This clonotype was observed many times. The V call is TRBV2, the J call TRBJ1-1; weak D call: TRBD1 (5 bases). V lost 7 bases to trimming and J lost 0 bases, with 18 bases between them. The CDR3 has 16 residues. Per germline, CDR1 SNHLY and CDR2 FYNNEI. CDR3 in DNA: TGTGCCAGCATTGGGTCAGGGCCCCTCATGAACACTGAAGCTTTCTTT. It yields the protein CASIGSGPLMNTEAFF. Complete variable domain (other parts from reference TRBV2 and TRBJ1-1): EPEVTQTPSHQVTQMGQEVILRCVPISNHLYFYWYRQILGQKVEFLVSFYNNEISEKSEIFDDQFSVERPDGSNFTLKIRSTKLEDSAMYFCASIGSGPLMNTEAFFGQGTRLTVV.

This clonotype was seen a handful of times. The chain recombines TRBV7-2 with TRBJ2-4; D is tentatively TRBD1 or TRBD2 (5 bases each). The CDR3 is 12 residues long. V was shortened by 1 base and J by 13 bases, with 11 bases between the two germline ends. In germline, CDR1 is SGHTA, CDR2 FQGNSA. The CDR3 loop is CASSLGRDRQYF. The DNA of the CDR3 is TGTGCCAGCAGCTTAGGAAGGGACCGACAGTACTTC.

This clonotype was detected only a few times. J is TRBJ2-7 and V is TRBV5-1; D unresolved. V was clipped by 1 base and J by 0 bases, with 11 bases between them. The germline gives CDR1 SGHRS, CDR2 YFSETQ. The CDR3 loop spans 15 amino acids. CDR3 coding DNA: TGCGCCAGCAGCTTGTTCGATACTCTCTCCTACGAGCAGTACTTC. Translated, it gives CASSLFDTLSYEQYF.

This chain links TRBV5-1 with TRBJ2-7; the D call may be TRBD1 or TRBD2 (5 bases each). Germline assignment: CDR1 SGHRS and CDR2 YFSETQ. V was pared by 4 bases and J by 3 bases, with 17 bases between. There are 15 residues in the CDR3. CDR3 loop: CASSPGTGYYYEQYF. The CDR3 bases are TGCGCCAGCAGCCCCGGGACGGGATATTACTACGAGCAGTACTTC.

The chain joins TRBV20-1 to TRBJ2-5, with no clear D. Germline CDR1 is DFQATT and CDR2 is SNEGSKA (reference sequence). Between the trimmed V and J ends, which lost 1 base and 4 bases, there was a span of 13 bases. The CDR3 sequence is 14 residues long. The CDR3 here is CSARVGPNIETQYF. The CDR3 coding sequence is TGCAGTGCTAGAGTCGGACCAAACATAGAGACCCAGTACTTC.

This clonotype occurred many times. J is TRBJ1-6 and V is TRBV20-1, with 7 bases identical to TRBD1. The V gene's germline CDR1 is DFQATT and CDR2 SNEGSKA (reference sequence). V gave up 4 bases and J gave up 7 bases; unmatched junction bases: 10. The CDR3 runs to 15 residues. CDR3 bases: TGCAGTGCTAAGCCTGATGGGACAGTGAATTCACCCCTCCACTTT. It yields the protein CSAKPDGTVNSPLHF.

This clonotype was counted between two and nine times. The chain combines TRBV20-1 with TRBJ2-7, with 9 bases aligning to TRBD2. CDR1 is DFQATT and CDR2 is SNEGSKA in the germline V gene (reference sequence). Trimming cost V 2 bases and J 4 bases; bases outside gene matches: 6. The CDR3 extends over 14 amino acids. CDR3 loop: CSARLGTSWYEQYF. The DNA for the CDR3 is TGCAGTGCTAGACTCGGGACTAGCTGGTACGAGCAGTACTTC.

The V gene is TRBV18, the J gene TRBJ2-7; D not certain. CDR3 length: 14 residues. Germline V gene data show CDR1 as KGHSH and CDR2 as LQKENI. Trimming pared 0 bases from V and 4 bases from J, leaving 10 bases between. In nucleotides, the CDR3 is TGTGCCAGCTCACCACCGGGTACGGGTTACGAGCAGTACTTC. This codes for CASSPPGTGYEQYF. Drawing the rest from reference TRBV18 and TRBJ2-7, the complete variable domain is NAGVMQNPRHLVRRRGQEARLRCSPMKGHSHVYWYRQLPEEGLKFMVYLQKENIIDESGMPKERFSAEFPKEGPSILRIQQVVRGDSAAYFCASSPPGTGYEQYFGPGTRLTVT.

CDR3 coding DNA: TGTGCCAGCAGCTTTAGGCAGGGTAGCGGCGAGCAGTACTTC. Protein product: CASSFRQGSGEQYF. The chain recombines TRBV7-2 with TRBJ2-7; the D gene is possibly TRBD2 (6 bases). V was trimmed by 3 bases and J by 6 bases, leaving 15 bases between them. The germline V gene encodes CDR1 SGHTA and CDR2 FQGNSA. The CDR3 has 14 amino acids.

Details on this clonotype: A much larger clone sits a single nucleotide away, making a read error possible. The V call is TRBV28, the J call TRBJ2-5, with D perhaps matching TRBD2 (5 bases). The CDR3 runs 14 residues. V shed 4 bases and J shed 1 base, with 10 bases lying between them. Germline CDR1 reads MDHEN; CDR2 reads SYDVKM. CDR3 nucleotides: TGTGCCAGCAGTTGTGGCGGGCCCCAAGAGACCCAGTACTTC. Translation gives CASSCGGPQETQYF.

V gene TRBV15 combines with J gene TRBJ1-1; D may be TRBD1 (6 bases). Trimming removed 1 base from V and 4 bases from J, with 13 bases in between. Germline-derived CDR1 and CDR2 are LNHNV and YYDKDF (reference sequence). The CDR3 runs to 15 residues. The CDR3, as DNA: TGTGCCACCAGCAGAGTCGGCAGGGGTTCCACTGAAGCTTTCTTT. It encodes CATSRVGRGSTEAFF.

This clonotype was seen more than once but under ten times. The chain recombines TRBV6-2 or TRBV6-3 with TRBJ1-1; D not resolved. From germline, CDR1 is MNHEY and CDR2 SVGEGT. This CDR3 is built from 14 residues. Deletions cut 4 bases from V and 2 bases from J, with 11 bases between. This CDR3 reads CASSSPGRNTEAFF. In DNA form, the CDR3 reads TGTGCCAGCAGTTCCCCCGGTAGAAACACTGAAGCTTTCTTT.

The count of this clonotype is one. The J gene is TRBJ1-2, the V gene TRBV3-1, with 9 bases identical to TRBD1. Germline trimming cut 4 bases from V and 4 bases from J; bases unmatched to any gene: 7. CDR1 is LGHDT, CDR2 YNNKEL, per germline (reference sequence). The CDR3 is 15 amino acids. The CDR3 DNA is TGTGCCAGCAGCCTTAAGACAGGGGGAGGCTATGGCTACACCTTC. Translating gives CASSLKTGGGYGYTF.

This clonotype was picked up a small number of times. The rearrangement joins TRBV3-2 to TRBJ1-1; the table's D call, TRBD1, was not checked against the DNA. TRBV3-2 is a pseudogene. The CDR3 sequence is 17 residues long. This chain's CDR3 is CASSPWTGADQNTEAFF. For the CDR3, the DNA is TGTGCCAGCAGCCCCTGGACAGGGGCTGACCAGAACACTGAAGCTTTCTTT.

There are many counts of this clonotype. The gene calls are TRBV28 and TRBJ2-5; 8 nucleotides align to TRBD2. The CDR3 is 17 amino acids. Germline loops: CDR1 MDHEN, CDR2 SYDVKM. After removal of 3 bases from V and 5 bases from J, the junction contained 14 bases not matched to a gene. CDR3 in DNA: TGTGCCAGCAGTTTTTCTCTTACAGCGGGAGCAGGGGAGACCCAGTACTTC. Amino acid sequence: CASSFSLTAGAGETQYF.

This clonotype was counted ten times or more. This chain joins TRBV7-3 and TRBJ1-4; no firm D call. The germline CDR1 and CDR2 sequences are SGHTA and FQGTGA. V was pared by 1 base and J by 3 bases, with 9 bases between. This CDR3 contains 15 residues. CDR3 sequence reads: CASSLNGGPNEKLFF. For the CDR3, the DNA is TGTGCCAGCAGCTTAAACGGCGGCCCTAATGAAAAACTGTTTTTT.

This clonotype was seen ten or more times. For the CDR3, the DNA is TGTGCCAGCAGATTGAACACTGAAGCTTTCTTT. Translation: CASRLNTEAFF. The V gene is TRBV28, the J gene TRBJ1-1; D unclear. This CDR3 region has 11 residues. Germline V gene sequence: CDR1 MDHEN, CDR2 SYDVKM. With 6 bases removed from V and 0 bases from J, the gap between germline ends came to 2 bases.

V and J are TRBV9 and TRBJ1-2; D might be TRBD1 (6 bases). This CDR3 has 15 amino acids. Germline CDR1 reads SGDLS; CDR2 reads YYNGEE. V lost 3 bases and J lost 4, with 16 bases in between. The CDR3: CASSAGHLGSYGYTF. In DNA form, the CDR3 reads TGTGCCAGCAGCGCGGGACACCTCGGGAGCTATGGCTACACCTTC.

This clonotype was counted between two and nine times. The V and J genes are TRBV15 and TRBJ1-5; 8 bases line up with TRBD1. CDR1 is LNHNV, CDR2 YYDKDF, per germline (reference sequence). Losses at the gene ends were 0 bases for V and 2 bases for J; bases not matched to a gene: 0. This CDR3 spans 15 amino acids. The CDR3 DNA reads as TGTGCCACCAGCAGAGAACAGGGGGGCAATCAGCCCCAGCATTTT. This sequence encodes CATSREQGGNQPQHF.

This clonotype was detected only a few times. The genes are TRBV6-9 and TRBJ1-2; no clear D gene. The V and J ends lost 3 bases and 5 bases respectively, with 4 bases between them. Germline CDR1 is MNHGY and CDR2 is SVAAGI. The CDR3 extends over 11 amino acids. This chain's CDR3 is CASSYGYGYTF. In nucleotides, the CDR3 is TGTGCCAGCAGTTACGGATATGGCTACACCTTC.